Following are 24 T cell receptor beta chains from one sample sequenced in a study of blood T cell repertoires in COVID-19. The assay was immunoSEQ multiplex PCR, and TCRdb's table has in-frame clones only and misses some. This table holds 250,000 to 400,000 clones, around 87% found once. Sequencing input: PBMCs or T cells enriched from blood (not recorded which). The receptors were sampled from a woman aged 25 to 45 who had recovered from COVID-19.

The V gene is TRBV6-5, the J gene TRBJ2-3; 7 bases line up with TRBD2. The CDR3 covers 13 residues. The J segment lost 4 bases and the V segment lost 9 bases, leaving 7 bases of the junction unmatched. In germline, CDR1 is MNHEY, CDR2 SVGAGI. DNA for the CDR3: TGTGCCAGTAGCGGGTGGGGGTCAGATACGCAGTATTTT. Translating gives CASSGWGSDTQYF.

Only a few counts were recorded for this clone. The chain employs TRBV5-4 and TRBJ2-3; 8 positions agree with TRBD2. There are 15 residues in the CDR3. The ends lost 1 base at V and 3 bases at J; junction bases unmatched: 4. CDR1 is SGHNT and CDR2 is YYREEE in the germline V gene (reference sequence). CDR3 sequence reads: CASSLSVAGTDTQYF. In DNA, the CDR3 is TGTGCCAGCAGCTTGAGCGTAGCGGGGACAGATACGCAGTATTTT.

This clone occurred once. The gene calls are TRBV6-6 and TRBJ1-1; D is perhaps TRBD1 (6 bases). The CDR3 is made up of 15 amino acids. Trimming removed 10 bases at V and 2 bases at J, with 20 bases between. Germline V gives CDR1 MNHNY, CDR2 SVGAGI (reference sequence). The DNA of the CDR3 is TGTGCCACCCGTTACTCCCGGGACATCAACACTGAAGCTTTCTTT. This sequence encodes CATRYSRDINTEAFF.

The J gene is TRBJ2-3, the V gene TRBV5-4, with D perhaps matching TRBD2 (6 bases). The V gene lost 3 bases and the J gene lost 6 bases, with 20 bases spanning the gap. CDR1 is SGHNT and CDR2 is YYREEE in the germline V gene (reference sequence). The CDR3 sequence is 16 residues long. DNA of the CDR3: TGTGCCAGCAGCTCCAATGTCGGGGGACCGTATGATACGCAGTATTTT. This encodes CASSSNVGGPYDTQYF.

This chain connects TRBV24-1 to TRBJ2-1; 9 positions agree with TRBD2. The germline CDR1 and CDR2 sequences are KGHDR and SFDVKD. The CDR3 length is 15 residues. Germline trimming cut 5 bases from V and 0 bases from J; bases unmatched to any gene: 1. The CDR3 sequence is CATSATSGSYNEQFF. The CDR3 nucleotides are TGTGCCACCAGTGCGACTAGCGGCTCCTACAATGAGCAGTTCTTC.

The chain uses TRBV2 and TRBJ1-2, with TRBD1 identical over 7 bases. The CDR3 spans 15 residues. Germline V CDR1 and CDR2: SNHLY, FYNNEI. J lost 8 bases, V lost 7 bases, and 16 bases had no gene match. Written as DNA, the CDR3 is TGTGCCAGCATCCCCGACTTGGACAGGTCTGGCGGCTACACCTTC. It specifies CASIPDLDRSGGYTF.

Only a few counts were recorded for this clone. The rearrangement joins TRBV3-1 (or the pseudogene TRBV3-2) to TRBJ2-2; 7 bases line up with TRBD2. With V trimmed by 0 bases and J by 4 bases, 2 bases remained unmatched. The V gene's germline CDR1 is LGHDT and CDR2 YNNKEL (reference sequence). The CDR3 length is 15 residues. Here the CDR3 reads CASSQETSRTGELFF. For the CDR3, the DNA is TGTGCCAGCAGCCAAGAGACTAGCCGCACCGGGGAGCTGTTTTTT.

V gene TRBV30 combines with J gene TRBJ1-6; D not resolved. The CDR3 sequence is 14 residues long. V gave up 3 bases and J gave up 3 bases, with 9 bases separating them. Germline values: CDR1 GTSNPN, CDR2 SVGIG (reference sequence). This CDR3 reads CAWSRKIYNSPLHF. Written as DNA, the CDR3 is TGTGCCTGGAGCCGTAAAATCTATAATTCACCCCTCCACTTT.

V and J are TRBV7-7 and TRBJ2-1; TRBD2 aligns across 8 bases. The CDR3 spans 15 residues. Germline V lookup: CDR1 SSHAT, CDR2 FNYEAQ (reference sequence). V lost 5 bases to trimming and J lost 8 bases; unmatched junction nucleotides: 11. DNA of the CDR3: TGTGCCAGCAGCATCGGTTCGGGGGGGCTAGATGAGCAGTTCTTC. Translating it yields CASSIGSGGLDEQFF.

This sequence joins TRBV7-9 and TRBJ1-2, with 8 bases matching TRBD1. The trim removed 2 bases at V and 5 bases at J, leaving 4 bases unmatched. From germline, CDR1 is SEHNR and CDR2 FQNEAQ (reference sequence). The CDR3 has 14 residues. The CDR3 region is CASSLIGTGYGYTF. DNA of the CDR3: TGTGCCAGCAGCTTAATTGGGACAGGTTATGGCTACACCTTC.

This chain uses TRBV5-4 with TRBJ1-5, with D possibly TRBD1 on 5 matching bases. Trimming pared 0 bases from V and 1 base from J, leaving 8 bases between. The CDR3 loop spans 15 amino acids. The germline V gene encodes CDR1 SGHNT and CDR2 YYREEE (reference sequence). CDR3: CASSLGRGSNQPQHF. The CDR3 region has the DNA TGTGCCAGCAGCTTGGGACGGGGGAGCAATCAGCCCCAGCATTTT. Full variable domain (missing parts from reference TRBV5-4 and TRBJ1-5): ETGVTQSPTHLIKTRGQQVTLRCSSQSGHNTVSWYQQALGQGPQFIFQYYREEENGRGNFPPRFSGLQFPNYSSELNVNALELDDSALYLCASSLGRGSNQPQHFGDGTRLSIL.

The CDR3 spells CASSDSPRGRVNEKLFF. CDR3 sequence (DNA): TGTGCCAGCAGTGACTCCCCGCGGGGGCGGGTTAATGAAAAACTGTTTTTT. The chain has TRBV6-4 and TRBJ1-4, with D possibly being TRBD1 (6 bases). V lost 0 bases and J 4 bases, leaving 15 bases between the germline ends. CDR1 MRHNA and CDR2 SNTAGT come from the germline V gene. The CDR3 is 17 residues long.

This clone was seen only once. The chain recombines TRBV19 with TRBJ1-3; TRBD1 might be the D (6 bases). Trimming took off 5 bases at V and 0 bases at J, with 8 bases between the two ends. Germline V gene sequence: CDR1 LNHDA, CDR2 SQIVND (reference sequence). The CDR3 consists of 14 residues. The CDR3 sequence is CASSLQGSGNTIYF. The CDR3, as DNA: TGTGCCAGTAGTCTACAGGGCTCTGGAAACACCATATATTTT.

The V call is TRBV5-4, the J call TRBJ1-2; D gene ambiguous. This CDR3 region has 12 residues. Germline CDR1 and CDR2: SGHNT and YYREEE (reference sequence). V gave up 1 base and J gave up 5 bases, with 6 bases separating them. The CDR3 spells CASSLNQYGYTF. The CDR3 DNA is TGTGCCAGCAGCTTGAACCAGTATGGCTACACCTTC.

This chain joins TRBV5-4 and TRBJ2-3, with 8 bases matching TRBD2. Germline-derived CDR1 and CDR2 are SGHNT and YYREEE (reference sequence). V lost 4 bases to trimming and J lost 3 bases; unmatched junction nucleotides: 10. This CDR3 is built from 16 residues. CDR3 DNA sequence: TGTGCCAGCAGCCCCCATAGCGGGGAAGTAACAGATACGCAGTATTTT. Translated: CASSPHSGEVTDTQYF. Variable domain in full (rest from reference TRBV5-4 and TRBJ2-3): ETGVTQSPTHLIKTRGQQVTLRCSSQSGHNTVSWYQQALGQGPQFIFQYYREEENGRGNFPPRFSGLQFPNYSSELNVNALELDDSALYLCASSPHSGEVTDTQYFGPGTRLTVL.

The rearrangement joins TRBV12-3 or TRBV12-4 to TRBJ2-7, with D possibly TRBD2 on 6 matching bases. V lost 5 bases, J lost 5 bases, and 10 bases lay in between. CDR3 length: 12 amino acids. CDR3 DNA: TGTGCCAGCAGTCCCACGGGGGACGAGCAGTACTTC. Residues: CASSPTGDEQYF.

This chain connects TRBV12-5 to TRBJ1-4; 8 bases align to TRBD1. With 6 bases clipped from V and 6 bases from J, the junction kept 12 bases outside the gene matches. Germline V gene data show CDR1 as LGHNT and CDR2 as FRNRAP. This CDR3 comprises 16 residues. The CDR3 coding sequence is TGTGCTAGTGGGGTGACCTTCAGGGGGCGATATGAAAAACTGTTTTTT. It encodes CASGVTFRGRYEKLFF.

Here the CDR3 reads CASSLAPTGTGAEKLFF. The CDR3 region has the DNA TGTGCCAGCAGCTTAGCGCCAACCGGGACAGGGGCTGAAAAACTGTTTTTT. The chain is built from TRBV7-2 and TRBJ1-4; 10 positions match TRBD1. Per the germline V gene, CDR1 is SGHTA and CDR2 is FQGNSA. Trimming removed 0 bases from V and 7 bases from J; junction bases left unmatched: 8. CDR3 length equals 17 residues.

This sequence joins TRBV27 and TRBJ1-1; 7 bases align to TRBD1. The CDR3 totals 17 residues. Germline CDR1 and CDR2: MNHEY and SMNVEV (reference sequence). The J segment lost 1 base and the V segment lost 6 bases, leaving 14 bases of the junction unmatched. The CDR3 sequence: CASSRILNRGSNTEAFF. The DNA for the CDR3 is TGTGCCAGCAGCCGTATCCTAAACAGGGGTTCGAACACTGAAGCTTTCTTT.

Remarks on this clone: Other DNA sequences from this sample encode an identical CDR3 as well. The chain's CDR3 is CASSAGGGYTF. Here the CDR3 DNA reads TGTGCCAGCAGCGCCGGGGGGGGCTACACCTTC. V and J are TRBV9 and TRBJ1-2; D perhaps matches TRBD1 (5 bases). The germline V gene has CDR1 SGDLS and CDR2 YYNGEE. The CDR3 has 11 amino acids. Trimming removed 3 bases at V and 8 bases at J, with 8 bases between.

This clone has just one count. V is TRBV6-5 and J is TRBJ2-5, with 11 bases that match TRBD2. Germline-derived CDR1 and CDR2 are MNHEY and SVGAGI. V shed 10 bases and J 6 bases; nucleotides not matched to a gene: 10. The CDR3 contains 14 residues. This CDR3 is CATENSGGAKTQYF. DNA for the CDR3: TGTGCCACCGAGAATAGCGGGGGGGCAAAGACCCAGTACTTC.

This clone has a single count. The V call is TRBV15, the J call TRBJ1-2; 8 bases match TRBD1. Germline CDR1 and CDR2: LNHNV and YYDKDF (reference sequence). CDR3 length: 15 amino acids. J gave up 8 bases and V 3 bases, and 11 bases lay outside the gene matches. The CDR3 region has the DNA TGTGCCACCAGCAGGCCCTCAGGACAGGGCTTAGGCTACACCTTC. This codes for CATSRPSGQGLGYTF.

The chain employs TRBV6-8 and TRBJ1-3; a possible D gene is TRBD1 (5 bases). The germline V and J ends were trimmed by 0 bases and 2 bases, with 11 bases remaining between them. The CDR3 runs to 16 residues. Germline lookup yields CDR1 MNHGY and CDR2 SAAAGT. The CDR3 is CASSYSTMTAGNTIYF. In DNA, the CDR3 is TGTGCCAGCAGTTACTCGACGATGACAGCTGGAAACACCATATATTTT.

This clone has at least ten counts. The chain carries TRBV11-2 and TRBJ1-6; no firm D call. The CDR3 covers 15 residues. V was shortened by 1 base and J by 10 bases, with 14 bases between the two germline ends. From germline, CDR1 is SGHAT and CDR2 FQNNGV. CDR3 loop: CASSLVGSGLSPLHF. As DNA, the CDR3 is TGTGCCAGCAGCTTAGTAGGTTCAGGTCTGTCACCCCTCCACTTT.